Below, 6 T cell receptor beta chains from the same sample are listed, as sequenced in a study of glioma-infiltrating T cells after dendritic cell vaccination. The table came from immunoSEQ multiplex PCR; TCRdb's copy has only in-frame clones and leaves some out. This repertoire shows over 80,000 clones, around 90% found once; its top ten account for 3.2%. The sample consisted of blood, taken before dendritic cell vaccination. Receptor source: a human donor with glioblastoma.

The rearrangement uses TRBV7-6 and TRBJ1-1, with D maybe TRBD1 (5 bases). The CDR3 has 15 residues. CDR1 is SGHVS, CDR2 FNYEAQ, per germline. V shed 4 bases and J shed 6 bases, with 18 bases lying between them. CDR3 loop: CASSSPGQGGAEAFF. CDR3 coding DNA: TGTGCCAGCAGCTCCCCTGGGCAGGGTGGGGCTGAAGCTTTCTTT.

This chain uses TRBV10-3 with TRBJ2-7; TRBD2 matches at 10 bases. Germline CDR1 ENHRY, CDR2 SYGVKD. The trim removed 2 bases at V and 0 bases at J, leaving 4 bases unmatched. This CDR3 spans 16 amino acids. Written as DNA, the CDR3 is TGTGCCATCAGTGAGATTAGCGGGAGGCTCTCCTACGAGCAGTACTTC. Its translation: CAISEISGRLSYEQYF.

The genes are TRBV4-2 and TRBJ1-1; possibly TRBD1 for D (6 bases). V was clipped by 0 bases and J by 8 bases, with 13 bases between them. Germline CDR1 reads LGHNA; CDR2 reads YNFKEQ. The CDR3 spans 14 residues. This CDR3 is CASSQEVQGLEAFF. The CDR3 DNA sequence: TGTGCCAGCAGCCAAGAGGTGCAGGGGTTAGAAGCTTTCTTT.

The rearrangement joins TRBV5-1 to TRBJ2-3; a possible D gene is TRBD2 (6 bases). Germline V gene lookup returns CDR1 SGHRS and CDR2 YFSETQ. V lost 0 bases to trimming and J lost 0 bases, with 11 bases between them. The CDR3 contains 16 residues. CDR3 sequence reads: CASSLVRDASTDTQYF. DNA for the CDR3: TGCGCCAGCAGCTTGGTGCGGGATGCTAGCACAGATACGCAGTATTTT.

V usage is TRBV5-1 and J usage is TRBJ2-1; 14 nucleotides agree with TRBD2. There are 14 residues in the CDR3. Unmatched junction bases numbered 4, after V lost 4 bases and J lost 10 bases. Per germline, CDR1 SGHRS and CDR2 YFSETQ. As DNA, the CDR3 is TGCGCCAGCAGCCCCGGACTAGCGGGAGGCGAGCAGTTCTTC. Amino acid sequence: CASSPGLAGGEQFF.

V and J are TRBV2 and TRBJ1-2, with TRBD1 identical over 8 bases. This CDR3 has 17 amino acids. The V and J ends lost 5 bases and 4 bases, in that order; junction bases with no gene match: 15. Germline CDR1 is SNHLY and CDR2 is FYNNEI. The CDR3 protein is CASSIAGGAGSLYGYTF. The CDR3 DNA reads TGTGCCAGCAGTATTGCAGGGGGCGCGGGTTCCCTCTATGGCTACACCTTC.